This T cell receptor (beta chain) derives from a study of CD8 T cells in Susac syndrome. The RNA, roughly 0.5 to 1 ug, was put through reverse transcription using random hexamers. TCRdb analysed the immunoSEQ multiplex PCR reads with MiXCR anew, one entry per CDR3 protein. The sample includes roughly 140,000 distinct CDR3 sequences, around 94% of them seen just once. CD8+ and CD4+ blood T cells underwent TCR beta sequencing. There are 11 residues in the CDR3. This receptor was obtained from a human donor in good health. The chain recombines TRBV12-3 or TRBV12-4 with TRBJ1-1, with 9 bases matching TRBD1. The sequenced sample was CD8+ T cells from PBMCs. The CDR3 here is CALGQGFEAFF. The CDR3 nucleotides read TGTGCTCTCGGACAGGGGTTTGAAGCTTTCTTT.